This is a list of T cell receptor beta chains from one sample in a study of T-cell reconstitution after alpha-beta-depleted transplantation in children. TCRdb analysed the PCR reads with MiXCR anew, one entry per CDR3 protein. The sample lists approximately 230,000 distinct CDR3 sequences; about 23% were seen once. Sequences were derived from PBMCs, sampled before TCRalphabeta/CD19-depleted stem cell transplant. These receptors came from a girl aged 2-15 years with Fanconi anemia, due to receive a stem cell transplant. Both conserved end residues are part of each CDR3. D genes are given only for firm matches. The size field is filled for only some rows; it gives once, few, many or a size class.

DNA	CDR3	V	size	D	J
TGTGCCAGCATTTGGGCTAACGAGCAGTACTTC	CASIWANEQYF	TRBV28	few	-	TRBJ2-7
TGCGTCATAGCGGGAGAACCTTACAATGAGCAGTTCTTC	CVIAGEPYNEQFF	TRBV10-1	many	TRBD2	TRBJ2-1
TGTGCCAGCAGTTCCCCGGGACTAGCGATATACAATGAGCAGTTCTTC	CASSSPGLAIYNEQFF	TRBV28	-	TRBD2	TRBJ2-1
TGTGCCAGCAGCTTAGTAGCAGGGCCCACCGGGGAGCTGTTTTTT	CASSLVAGPTGELFF	TRBV11-2	-	-	TRBJ2-2
TGTGCCAGCAGTGGGCCGAGGACTAGCGGGGGGGCAGAGTCCTACAATGAGCAGTTCTTC	CASSGPRTSGGAESYNEQFF	TRBV12-3/TRBV12-4	many	TRBD2	TRBJ2-1
TGCAGCGGAACTAGCGGGAGGTACGAGCAGTACTTC	CSGTSGRYEQYF	TRBV20-1	many	TRBD2	TRBJ2-7
TGTGCCAGCAGAGCGGGAGTGGGGGAGACCCAGTACTTC	CASRAGVGETQYF	TRBV2	many	TRBD2	TRBJ2-5
TGTGCCAGCAGCTCAACAGGGTTCACAGATACGCAGTATTTT	CASSSTGFTDTQYF	TRBV7-8	-	-	TRBJ2-3
TGCAGCGTTGAACCTTACAGGCAAGAGACCCAGTACTTC	CSVEPYRQETQYF	TRBV29-1	many	-	TRBJ2-5
TGTGCCAGGACCCCGACAGGCTACGAGCAGTACTTC	CARTPTGYEQYF	TRBV19	few	-	TRBJ2-7
TGCGCCAGCAGCGTGGAGCGGTACTCCTACAATGAGCAGTTCTTC	CASSVERYSYNEQFF	TRBV5-1	many	-	TRBJ2-1
TGCAGTGCTATCGGAAGCCCAGCTAACTATGGCTACACCTTC	CSAIGSPANYGYTF	TRBV20-1	many	-	TRBJ1-2
TGCAGTGCCGAAACTAGCGGGAGAGGATCAGATACGCAGTATTTT	CSAETSGRGSDTQYF	TRBV20-1	-	TRBD2	TRBJ2-3
TGTTTAGCAGCTAGCACAGATACGCAGTATTTT	CLAASTDTQYF	TRBV29-1	few	-	TRBJ2-3
TGCAGTAGGGGACTAGGCCAAAATGAGCAGTTCTTC	CSRGLGQNEQFF	TRBV20-1	-	TRBD2	TRBJ2-1
TGCAGCGTGCGTTTGGGAGATACGCAGTATTTT	CSVRLGDTQYF	TRBV29-1	many	-	TRBJ2-3
TGTGCCAGCAGCTCCTACTACGAGCAGTACTTC	CASSSYYEQYF	TRBV7-2	many	-	TRBJ2-7
TGTGCCAGCAGCTTCGGGGGGGCTAGCACAGATACGCAGTATTTT	CASSFGGASTDTQYF	TRBV7-3	-	TRBD2	TRBJ2-3
TGCGCCAGCAGCTTGGGGACAGGGAATCCCTACGAGCAGTACTTC	CASSLGTGNPYEQYF	TRBV5-1	once	TRBD1	TRBJ2-7
TGTGCCAGCAGTTACGACAGGGCGGGTGGAAACACCATATATTTT	CASSYDRAGGNTIYF	TRBV6-5	few	TRBD1	TRBJ1-3
TGTGCCAGCAGTCCCGAAGGGGACCGGTACCAAGAGACCCAGTACTTC	CASSPEGDRYQETQYF	TRBV6-1	-	-	TRBJ2-5
TGCAGCGTCGGGAAGCGGGGGAGCACAGATACGCAGTATTTT	CSVGKRGSTDTQYF	TRBV29-1	many	TRBD2	TRBJ2-3
TGCGCCAGCAGCTTGGACGGTGAAAAACTGTTTTTT	CASSLDGEKLFF	TRBV5-1	-	-	TRBJ1-4
TGCAGCGTTGATGGGGGGCAGGGGCCTTACGAGCAGTACTTC	CSVDGGQGPYEQYF	TRBV29-1	-	-	TRBJ2-7
TGCAGCGTTGGACTTACGGGGTACCAAGAGACCCAGTACTTC	CSVGLTGYQETQYF	TRBV29-1	-	-	TRBJ2-5
TGTGCCAGCAGCTTAGGGGTTGTGCCCCAGCATTTT	CASSLGVVPQHF	TRBV7-9	-	-	TRBJ1-5
TGTGCCAGCAGTTACCCAGTGGGTTACGAGCAGTACTTC	CASSYPVGYEQYF	TRBV28	few	-	TRBJ2-7
TGCAGCGTTGGCAGTGGACAAAAAGTGACTGGGGCCAACGTCCTGACTTTC	CSVGSGQKVTGANVLTF	TRBV29-1	many	-	TRBJ2-6
TGTGCCAGCAATCCGGGACCGTCCTACGAGCAGTACTTC	CASNPGPSYEQYF	TRBV12-3/TRBV12-4	-	-	TRBJ2-7
TGTGCCAGCAGCCAAGGCCCTAGCGGGGGGAGCAGGTCCGGGGAGCTGTTTTTT	CASSQGPSGGSRSGELFF	TRBV4-2	-	TRBD2	TRBJ2-2
TGTGCCAGCAGTTACCCCAGGACTAGCGGGGTACATATTCTCAATGAGCAGTTCTTC	CASSYPRTSGVHILNEQFF	TRBV6-5	many	TRBD2	TRBJ2-1